This TCR beta chain was obtained from a study of Ad26.COV2.S vaccination and SARS-CoV-2 variants (dated by TCRdb to the early 2020s). This specimen's treatment or condition label, per the study, means: some 19 received Ad26.COV2.S at low or high dose, single or two shots; 5 received placebo; per-sample allocation not given. For vaccine and placebo recipients, the sequenced repertoires came from samples collected on day 63 after the first injection. Library generation was performed with the immunoSEQ multiplex PCR assay. Sourced from immuneACCESS, this table was stored by TCRdb with only in-frame sequences that have V and J called. A share of the clones is absent; for the studies checked, an unresolved V gene accounts for under half, and the remainder has no known explanation. This sample comprises under 600,000 clones, 80% to 90% of them detected only once. Together, the top ten hold under 2% of the sample.

The sequenced sample was peripheral blood, obtained in a trial of Ad26.COV2.S vaccine versus placebo. These receptors originate from a person between 18 and 65 years old who received the Ad26.COV2.S COVID-19 vaccine or a placebo.

The rearrangement uses TRBV2 and TRBJ1-2; D gene ambiguous. V lost 10 bases and J lost 4, with 13 bases in between. Germline CDR1 SNHLY, CDR2 FYNNEI. The CDR3 totals 12 residues. The CDR3 reads CATNEVGYGYTF. CDR3 nucleotide sequence: TGTGCCACCAACGAGGTGGGCTATGGCTACACCTTC.